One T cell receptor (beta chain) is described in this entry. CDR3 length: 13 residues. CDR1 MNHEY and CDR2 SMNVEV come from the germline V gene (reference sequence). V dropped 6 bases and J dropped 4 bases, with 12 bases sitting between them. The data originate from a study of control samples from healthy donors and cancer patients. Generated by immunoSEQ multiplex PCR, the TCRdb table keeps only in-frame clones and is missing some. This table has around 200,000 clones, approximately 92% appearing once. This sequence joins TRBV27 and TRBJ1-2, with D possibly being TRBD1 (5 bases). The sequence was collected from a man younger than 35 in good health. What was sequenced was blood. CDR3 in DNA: TGTGCCAGCAGGGACACAGGCATCTATGGCTACACCTTC. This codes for CASRDTGIYGYTF.